The rows below give T cell receptor beta chains drawn from one sample of a study of blood T cell repertoires in COVID-19. The assay was immunoSEQ multiplex PCR, and TCRdb's table has in-frame clones only and misses some. The sample has about 83,000 clones, more than 75% seen once. Material: peripheral blood. The source is an elderly man with active or convalescent COVID-19. Each CDR3 is given with its conserved first and last residue. A D gene is named only where the DNA matches it firmly. Size tells how often a clone was seen (once, few, many) or the class of an expanded clone, and some rows leave it out.

clone_size d_call j_call v_call cdr3_aa cdr3_nt
. . TRBJ1-2 TRBV10-3 CAISEGQRNYGYTF TGTGCCATCAGTGAGGGGCAGCGGAACTATGGCTACACCTTC
. . TRBJ1-2 TRBV5-1 CASSQDSTYGYTF TGCGCCAGCAGCCAGGACAGCACCTATGGCTACACCTTC
. TRBD1 TRBJ1-6 TRBV19 CASKQTGANSPLHF TGTGCCAGTAAACAGACAGGGGCTAATTCACCCCTCCACTTT
. TRBD2 TRBJ2-1 TRBV20-1 CSASKGLPGGEQFF TGCAGTGCTAGTAAGGGGCTTCCGGGGGGTGAGCAGTTCTTC
. TRBD1 TRBJ2-2 TRBV5-1 CASSWTGVGELFF TGCGCCAGCAGCTGGACAGGGGTCGGGGAGCTGTTTTTT
. . TRBJ2-5 TRBV5-4 CASSKNTDGTQYF TGTGCCAGCAGCAAAAACACCGATGGGACCCAGTACTTC
. TRBD1 TRBJ2-2 TRBV18 CASSPPGQGNTGELFF TGTGCCAGCTCACCACCGGGACAGGGAAACACCGGGGAGCTGTTTTTT
. TRBD1 TRBJ2-2 TRBV14 CASSQEPGGLGSGTGELFF TGTGCCAGCAGCCAAGAACCAGGGGGCTTGGGTTCTGGCACCGGGGAGCTGTTTTTT
few TRBD1 TRBJ2-3 TRBV28 CASSHTLGTDIVSGDTQYF TGTGCCAGCAGCCACACCCTCGGGACAGACATCGTATCTGGAGATACGCAGTATTTT
few . TRBJ1-5 TRBV19 CASSITPPQPQHF TGTGCCAGTAGTATTACTCCACCCCAGCCCCAGCATTTT
. . TRBJ1-5 TRBV15 CATSRTAPNQPQHF TGTGCCACCAGCAGAACAGCCCCCAATCAGCCCCAGCATTTT
few . TRBJ1-6 TRBV9 CASSVAGVNSPLHF TGTGCCAGCAGCGTAGCAGGGGTTAATTCACCCCTCCACTTT
. . TRBJ1-5 TRBV19 CASSALEGGNQPQHF TGTGCCAGTAGTGCCCTGGAGGGGGGGAATCAGCCCCAGCATTTT
. . TRBJ1-2 TRBV20-1 CSASRQRSTGNYGYTF TGCAGTGCTAGTCGCCAAAGAAGTACAGGGAACTATGGCTACACCTTC
. . TRBJ2-1 TRBV25-1 CASSDGGGGTSYNEQFF TGTGCCAGCAGTGATGGCGGCGGCGGGACCTCCTACAATGAGCAGTTCTTC
. . TRBJ2-3 TRBV9 CASSLGTPSTDTQYF TGTGCCAGCAGTCTCGGGACACCAAGCACAGATACGCAGTATTTT
once . TRBJ2-1 TRBV18 CASSLRNLGASSYNEQFF TGTGCCAGCTCACTTCGAAACCTAGGGGCTAGCTCCTACAATGAGCAGTTCTTC
once . TRBJ1-4 TRBV19 CASSTRGEKLFF TGTGCCAGTAGTACACGGGGGGAAAAACTGTTTTTT
. . TRBJ2-1 TRBV10-3 CAISAGQYNEQFF TGTGCCATCAGTGCCGGACAGTACAATGAGCAGTTCTTC
. TRBD2 TRBJ2-2 TRBV7-2 CASSPRLAGLNTGELFF TGTGCCAGCAGCCCTCGACTAGCGGGACTTAACACCGGGGAGCTGTTTTTT
. TRBD2 TRBJ2-3 TRBV5-5 CASSLGVAGVTDTQYF TGTGCCAGCAGCTTGGGAGTGGCGGGAGTGACAGATACGCAGTATTTT
once . TRBJ1-1 TRBV5-1 CASSPLRMNTEAFF TGCGCCAGCAGCCCGCTCAGAATGAACACTGAAGCTTTCTTT
few . TRBJ2-6 TRBV19 CASSTRGPGANVLTF TGTGCCAGTAGTACCAGGGGTCCTGGGGCCAACGTCCTGACTTTC
. TRBD1 TRBJ2-1 TRBV28 CASNTPGQNNEQFF TGTGCCAGCAACACACCGGGACAGAACAATGAGCAGTTCTTC
. . TRBJ1-1 TRBV5-4 CASSLAGSYFQAFF TGTGCCAGCAGCCTTGCGGGCAGTTACTTTCAAGCTTTCTTT
few . TRBJ1-5 TRBV20-1 CSGGGIQPQHF TGCAGTGGGGGGGGCATTCAGCCCCAGCATTTT
. . TRBJ1-5 TRBV27 CATGNSNQPQHF TGTGCCACCGGGAATAGCAATCAGCCCCAGCATTTT
. TRBD2 TRBJ2-3 TRBV19 CASSHSGGYLTDTQYF TGTGCCAGTAGCCATAGCGGGGGGTACCTTACAGATACGCAGTATTTT
. . TRBJ2-5 TRBV3-1/TRBV3-2 CASSPPGIETQYF TGTGCCAGCAGCCCTCCGGGAATAGAGACCCAGTACTTC